The present T cell receptor beta chain was sequenced within a study of shared clonotypes between healthy human individuals (dated by TCRdb to about 2020). At the level of the whole study: A couple of women and three men aged 18 to 49 years were included in the cohort. Per donor, three plates each were used for CD4 naive and CD4 memory, two for CD8 naive, and one for CD8 memory. The study deeply sequenced blood TCR repertoires of about 5 healthy adults to estimate repertoire size and the extent of clonotype sharing between individuals. Different laboratories and diverse techniques were used to prepare libraries and sequence TCR repertoires, to increase sequencing depth and limit assay-specific biases. Between about 0.9 and 8.9 billion PBMCs per donor were obtained by leukapheresis.

The donors were healthy, HIV-negative adults with no recently reported acute infections or vaccinations. Only Caucasian adults living in Nashville, Tennessee, USA were represented among the donors. CD4+ T cells were enriched by magnetic negative selection; naive cells were then positively selected on CD45RA, and the negative fraction formed the memory subset. Blood was obtained by leukapheresis, after which PBMCs were separated by Ficoll-Histopaque density gradient centrifugation and cryopreserved in liquid nitrogen vapor phase. Purity and quantity of every magnetically sorted T cell population were checked by analytical flow cytometry. From each sorted fraction, genomic DNA was isolated and quantified by UV absorbance on a Nanodrop 2000c. Taken from cysteine to phenylalanine, the CDR3 has 14 residues. The DNA shown is the 42-base CDR3, in frame from base 1. Per the germline V gene, SGHRS is the CDR1 and YFSETQ is the CDR2.

General conclusions and limits of the study: Sampling was limited to blood, and TCR repertoires in tissue likely differ from TCR repertoires in blood. When several donors were compared, the shared fraction of clonotypes was 5% to 6.5% for naive CD4, 3% to 4% for naive CD8, more than 2% for memory CD4, and roughly 0.4% for memory CD8. Incomplete sequencing was indicated by rarefaction of sorted-subset datasets, despite the large sequencing depth. Estimated clonotype richness was generally larger for naive than for memory subsets. Because the study included a small number of donors, the genetic and exposure-history diversity represented was limited. Pairwise subsampling indicated that sequencing depth was expected to affect the degree of clonotype sharing among donors. Clonotypes shared by all four sorted-subset donors showed higher generation probabilities than non-shared clonotypes.

Using the deep immunoSEQ assay, TCR CDR3 regions were amplified from genomic DNA by multiplex PCR. Extracted genomic DNA from each cell subset was spread evenly across all wells of several immunoSEQ 96-well plates, with each plate serving as a replicate. For sorted subsets, each replicate PCR was loaded with approximately 0.2 ug genomic DNA, equivalent to 25,000 to 35,000 T cell genomes. The purified libraries were quantified using a Qubit 3.0 fluorometer, sized with a Bioanalyzer 2100, and then quantified again using the KAPA Library Quantification kit. Every immunoSEQ 96-well plate was sequenced on a separate single-read 150-cycle Illumina NextSeq 550 flow cell. Regarding the original processing steps: Because the immunoSEQ output held only junctional sequences and lacked quality scores, the filtering could not match the filtering applied to full-length reads. Sequences were annotated with PyIR, a Python wrapper for IgBLAST v1.9, and V/J genes and CDR3 were assigned using IMGT germline references. Any read was removed if the V/J assignment was weak (E-value above 1e-6), the CDR3 was missing, or the read contained stop codons, out-of-frame junctions, or ambiguous translated residues. V3J clonotypes were defined as sequences sharing the same inferred V gene, J gene, and CDR3 amino acid sequence. The percentage overlap between two repertoires was calculated by dividing the number of shared unique clonotypes by the size of the smaller repertoire. Three approaches were used to assess repertoire richness: RTK rarefaction, the Chao1 estimator, and Recon v2.1 estimates of unobserved clonotypes. OLGA was used to compute generation probabilities for all TCRbeta clonotypes that the gDNA method yielded from a handful of donors. This is the immuneACCESS table as TCRdb keeps it, with only in-frame sequences that have V and J called. A part of the clones is gone; compared with another copy, unresolved V genes explain less than half, and the rest is unexplained. Clonal size and the V and J genes are those of that table, whereas D and trimming came from the DNA. The sample yields 2 million to 3 million clones; over 85% were counted once. The ten largest clonotypes hold 0.36% of the sample.

About this clone itself: Its antigen specificity is not known. At one end, the junction sequence differs from germline, possibly due to a read error.

The clonotype originates from a man aged 18 to 29 in good health. Some clones in this sample may be carry-over from other donors' samples. This sequence uses TRBV5-1 and TRBJ1-1, with the D gene uncertain. Sequenced material: naive CD4+ T cells from PBMCs. Read against the paper, the sample's cell subset or site label means: CD45RA+ positively selected. In nucleotides, the sequence is TGCGCCAGCGGCTTGTCCGGGGATGGCACTGAAGCTTTCTTT. The encoded protein is CASGLSGDGTEAFF.